Sequencing of this T cell receptor (beta chain) was carried out in a study of cytomegalovirus exposure and HLA in healthy donors. Generated by immunoSEQ multiplex PCR, the TCRdb table keeps only in-frame clones and is missing some. The sample records 45,000 to 55,000 clones, just over 85% being singletons. The CDR3 runs 14 residues. Germline V gene lookup returns CDR1 MNHEY and CDR2 SMNVEV (reference sequence). V gave up 9 bases and J gave up 7 bases, with 22 bases separating them. Specimen: PBMCs. The TCR sequence derives from a woman in her thirties in good health and CMV-seronegative. This chain links TRBV27 with TRBJ2-7; D may be TRBD2 (6 bases). CDR3 protein: CASSRAGSLGEQYF. Written as DNA, the CDR3 is TGTGCCAGTAGTAGGGCGGGAAGCCTGGGGGAGCAGTACTTC.